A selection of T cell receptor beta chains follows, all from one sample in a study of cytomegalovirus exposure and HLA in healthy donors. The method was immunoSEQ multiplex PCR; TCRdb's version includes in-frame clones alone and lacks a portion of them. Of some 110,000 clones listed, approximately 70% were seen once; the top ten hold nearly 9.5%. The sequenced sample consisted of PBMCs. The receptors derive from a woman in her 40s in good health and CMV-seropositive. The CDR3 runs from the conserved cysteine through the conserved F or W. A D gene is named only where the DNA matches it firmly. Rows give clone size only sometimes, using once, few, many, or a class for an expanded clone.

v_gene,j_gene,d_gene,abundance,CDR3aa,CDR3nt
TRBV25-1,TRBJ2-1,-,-,CASSEDSSSYNEQFF,TGTGCCAGCAGTGAAGACAGCTCATCCTACAATGAGCAGTTCTTC
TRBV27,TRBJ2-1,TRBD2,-,CASSLTGGTYNEQFF,TGTGCCAGCAGTTTAACGGGAGGCACCTACAATGAGCAGTTCTTC
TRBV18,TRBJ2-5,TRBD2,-,CASQGLDGKTQYF,TGTGCCAGCCAAGGACTAGATGGGAAGACCCAGTACTTC
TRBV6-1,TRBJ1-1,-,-,CASSGGTEAFF,TGTGCCAGCTCCGGGGGGACTGAAGCTTTCTTT
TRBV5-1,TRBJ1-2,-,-,CASSSSAGDYGYTF,TGCGCCAGCAGTAGCAGCGCCGGGGACTATGGCTACACCTTC
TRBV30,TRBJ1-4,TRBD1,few,CAWSPDRGTNEKLFF,TGTGCCTGGAGTCCCGACAGGGGAACTAATGAAAAACTGTTTTTT
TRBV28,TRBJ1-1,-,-,CASNSLRFPLTEAFF,TGTGCCAGCAATAGTTTGAGGTTCCCCTTGACTGAAGCTTTCTTT
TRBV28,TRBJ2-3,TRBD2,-,CASSSGFPGLAGGRDTQYF,TGTGCCAGCAGCTCAGGGTTCCCGGGACTAGCGGGAGGGCGGGATACGCAGTATTTT
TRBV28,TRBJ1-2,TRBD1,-,CASSLWDRGAYGYTF,TGTGCCAGCAGTTTATGGGACAGGGGCGCGTATGGCTACACCTTC
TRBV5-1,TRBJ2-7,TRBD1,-,CASSLAGTVDHEQYF,TGCGCCAGCAGCCTTGCCGGGACAGTGGACCACGAGCAGTACTTC
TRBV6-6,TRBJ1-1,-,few,CASSHSRANTEAFF,TGTGCCAGCAGTCATAGCAGGGCGAACACTGAAGCTTTCTTT
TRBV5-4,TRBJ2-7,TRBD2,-,CASSLDLAGVGYEQYF,TGTGCCAGCAGCTTGGACCTAGCGGGAGTAGGCTACGAGCAGTACTTC
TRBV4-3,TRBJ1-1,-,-,CASSHQGGENTEAFF,TGCGCCAGCAGCCACCAGGGCGGCGAGAACACTGAGGCTTTCTTT
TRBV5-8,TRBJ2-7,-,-,CARLGDSYEQYF,TGTGCCAGGCTCGGCGACAGCTACGAGCAGTACTTC
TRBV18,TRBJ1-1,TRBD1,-,CASSLTTGTGDSRYF,TGTGCCAGCTCACTGACGACCGGGACAGGAGATTCCCGTTACTTT
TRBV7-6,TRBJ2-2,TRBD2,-,CASSPGPPSGVSNTGELFF,TGTGCCAGCAGCCCTGGCCCCCCTAGCGGGGTTTCGAACACCGGGGAGCTGTTTTTT
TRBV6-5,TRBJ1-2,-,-,CATSSQQGLNGYTF,TGTGCCACCTCGTCCCAACAGGGTCTCAATGGCTACACCTTC
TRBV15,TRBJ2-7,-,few,CATSRARGLAYEQYF,TGTGCCACCAGCAGAGCTAGGGGTCTAGCCTACGAGCAGTACTTC
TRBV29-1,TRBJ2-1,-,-,CSVEAQGRYNEQFF,TGCAGCGTTGAAGCCCAGGGGCGGTACAATGAGCAGTTCTTC
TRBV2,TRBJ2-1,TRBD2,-,CASSQSGLAGGTYNEQFF,TGTGCCAGCAGTCAATCGGGACTAGCGGGAGGCACCTACAATGAGCAGTTCTTC
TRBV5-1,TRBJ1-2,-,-,CASSFTLSDGGYTF,TGCGCCAGCAGCTTTACCCTCAGCGACGGGGGCTACACCTTC
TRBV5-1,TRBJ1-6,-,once,CASSLGGLYNSPLHF,TGCGCCAGCAGCTTGGGAGGCCTCTATAATTCACCCCTCCACTTT
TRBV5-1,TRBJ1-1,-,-,CASSRYLTAEAFF,TGCGCCAGCAGCCGCTATCTGACAGCAGAAGCTTTCTTT
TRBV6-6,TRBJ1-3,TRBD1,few,CASRVGQAGNTIYF,TGTGCCAGCAGAGTGGGACAGGCGGGAAACACCATATATTTT
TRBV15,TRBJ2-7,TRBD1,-,CATSIRTGPYEQYF,TGTGCCACCAGCATCCGGACAGGGCCTTACGAGCAGTACTTC
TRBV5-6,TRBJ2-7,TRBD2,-,CASSLPGLAGQPYEQYF,TGTGCCAGCAGCTTACCGGGACTAGCGGGGCAGCCCTACGAGCAGTACTTC
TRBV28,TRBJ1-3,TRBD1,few,CASSLEGQGYSGNTIYF,TGTGCCAGCAGTTTAGAAGGACAGGGGTACTCCGGAAACACCATATATTTT
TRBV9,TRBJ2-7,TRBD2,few,CASSISGRADEQYF,TGTGCCAGCAGCATTAGCGGGAGGGCCGACGAGCAGTACTTC
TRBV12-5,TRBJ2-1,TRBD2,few,CASDLAGGFTGQFF,TGTGCTAGTGACCTAGCGGGAGGCTTTACGGGGCAGTTCTTC
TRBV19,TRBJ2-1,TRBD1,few,CASRTGVSEQFF,TGTGCCAGCCGGACAGGGGTTAGTGAGCAGTTCTTC
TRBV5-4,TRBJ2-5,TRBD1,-,CASSLKGHRGETQYF,TGTGCCAGCAGCTTGAAGGGTCACAGGGGAGAGACCCAGTACTTC
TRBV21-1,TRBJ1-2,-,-,CASREGCTGGNGYTF,TGTGCCAGCAGAGAGGGATGTACAGGGGGAAATGGCTACACCTTC
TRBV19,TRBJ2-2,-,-,CATMTGPPGELFF,TGTGCCACTATGACAGGCCCTCCCGGGGAGCTGTTTTTT
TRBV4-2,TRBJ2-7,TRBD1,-,CASSLWRQGGLGEQYF,TGTGCCAGCAGCTTATGGAGACAGGGGGGACTGGGCGAGCAGTACTTC
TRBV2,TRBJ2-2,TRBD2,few,CASSAPGLVSTGELFF,TGTGCCAGCAGTGCACCGGGACTAGTTAGCACCGGGGAGCTGTTTTTT
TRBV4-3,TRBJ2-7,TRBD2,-,CASSQDVSGTIYEQYF,TGCGCCAGCAGCCAAGATGTTAGCGGGACGATTTACGAGCAGTACTTC
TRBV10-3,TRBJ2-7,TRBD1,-,CAILGQGQDEQYF,TGTGCCATCCTTGGACAGGGGCAGGACGAGCAGTACTTC
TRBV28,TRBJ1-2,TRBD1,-,CASKDRGRNGYTF,TGTGCCAGCAAGGACAGGGGGCGAAATGGCTACACCTTC
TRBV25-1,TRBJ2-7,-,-,CASSDFQGSAYEQYF,TGTGCCAGCAGTGACTTCCAGGGGTCAGCCTACGAGCAGTACTTC
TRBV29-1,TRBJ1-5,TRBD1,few,CSVATGTGQPQHF,TGCAGCGTGGCGACAGGGACGGGTCAGCCCCAGCATTTT
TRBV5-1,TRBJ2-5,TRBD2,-,CASSNGRFGETQYF,TGCGCCAGCAGTAACGGGAGGTTCGGGGAGACCCAGTACTTC
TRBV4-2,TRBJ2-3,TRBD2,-,CASSQDPTSGADTQYF,TGTGCCAGCAGCCAAGACCCGACTAGCGGGGCAGATACGCAGTATTTT